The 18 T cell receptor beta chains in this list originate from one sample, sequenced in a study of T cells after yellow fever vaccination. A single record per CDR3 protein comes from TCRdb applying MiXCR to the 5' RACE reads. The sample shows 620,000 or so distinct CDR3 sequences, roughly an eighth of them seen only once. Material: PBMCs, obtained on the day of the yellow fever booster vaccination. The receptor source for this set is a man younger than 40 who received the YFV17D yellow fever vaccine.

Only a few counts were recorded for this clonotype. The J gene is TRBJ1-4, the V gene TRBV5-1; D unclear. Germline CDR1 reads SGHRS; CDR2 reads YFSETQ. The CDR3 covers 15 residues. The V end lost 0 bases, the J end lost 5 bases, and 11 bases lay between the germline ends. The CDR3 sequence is CASSLVAGPNEKLFF. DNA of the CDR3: TGCGCCAGCAGCTTGGTTGCGGGCCCGAATGAAAAACTGTTTTTT.

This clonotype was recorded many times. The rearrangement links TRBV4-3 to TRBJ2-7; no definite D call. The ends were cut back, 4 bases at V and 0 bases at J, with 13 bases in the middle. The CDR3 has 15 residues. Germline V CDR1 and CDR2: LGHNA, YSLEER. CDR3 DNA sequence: TGCGCCAGCAGCCTAGAGAGCCATCACTCCTACGAGCAGTACTTC. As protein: CASSLESHHSYEQYF.

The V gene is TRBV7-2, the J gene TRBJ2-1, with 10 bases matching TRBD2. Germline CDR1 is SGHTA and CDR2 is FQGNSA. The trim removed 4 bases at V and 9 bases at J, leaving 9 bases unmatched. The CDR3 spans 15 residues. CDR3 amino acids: CASSYPAGGLGEQFF. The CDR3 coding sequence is TGTGCCAGCAGCTACCCAGCGGGAGGGCTCGGTGAGCAGTTCTTC. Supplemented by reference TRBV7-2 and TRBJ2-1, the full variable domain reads GAGVSQSPSNKVTEKGKDVELRCDPISGHTALYWYRQSLGQGLEFLIYFQGNSAPDKSGLPSDRFSAERTGGSVSTLTIQRTQQEDSAVYLCASSYPAGGLGEQFFGPGTRLTVL.

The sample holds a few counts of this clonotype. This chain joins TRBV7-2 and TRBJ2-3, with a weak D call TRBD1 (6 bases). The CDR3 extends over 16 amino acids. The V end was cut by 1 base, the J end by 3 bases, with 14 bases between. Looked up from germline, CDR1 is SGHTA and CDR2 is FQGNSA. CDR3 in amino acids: CASSLVGGVATDTQYF. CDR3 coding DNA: TGTGCCAGCAGCTTAGTAGGGGGAGTGGCGACAGATACGCAGTATTTT.

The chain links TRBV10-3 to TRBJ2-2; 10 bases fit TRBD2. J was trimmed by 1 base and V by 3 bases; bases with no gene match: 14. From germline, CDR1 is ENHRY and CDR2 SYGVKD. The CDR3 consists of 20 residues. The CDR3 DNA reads TGTGCCATCAGTGACCCTAATAGCGGGAGGCCAAGTTGGAACACCGGGGAGCTGTTTTTT. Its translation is CAISDPNSGRPSWNTGELFF.

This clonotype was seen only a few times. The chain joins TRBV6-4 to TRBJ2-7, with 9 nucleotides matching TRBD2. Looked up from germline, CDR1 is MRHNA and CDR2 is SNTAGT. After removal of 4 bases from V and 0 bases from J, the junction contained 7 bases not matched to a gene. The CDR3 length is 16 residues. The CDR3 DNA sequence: TGTGCCAGCAGTGGTTCCATAGCGGGGGACTCCTACGAGCAGTACTTC. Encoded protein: CASSGSIAGDSYEQYF.

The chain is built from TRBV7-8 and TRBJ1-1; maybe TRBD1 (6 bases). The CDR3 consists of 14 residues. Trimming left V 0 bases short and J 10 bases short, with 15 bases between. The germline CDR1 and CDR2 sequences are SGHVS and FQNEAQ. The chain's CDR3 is CASSLAKRTVGAFF. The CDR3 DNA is TGTGCCAGCAGCTTAGCGAAGAGGACAGTCGGAGCTTTCTTT.

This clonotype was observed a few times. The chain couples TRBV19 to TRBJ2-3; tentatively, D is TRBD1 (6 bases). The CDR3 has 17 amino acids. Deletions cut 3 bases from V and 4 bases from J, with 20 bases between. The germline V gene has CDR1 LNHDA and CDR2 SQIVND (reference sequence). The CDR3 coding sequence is TGTGCCAGTAGTATTTTTAGGGGGAGCCCACTCCCAGATACGCAGTATTTT. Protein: CASSIFRGSPLPDTQYF.

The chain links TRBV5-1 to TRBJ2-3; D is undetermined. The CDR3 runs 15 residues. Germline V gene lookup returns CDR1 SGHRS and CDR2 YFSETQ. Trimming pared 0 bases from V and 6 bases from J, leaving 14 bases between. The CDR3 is CASSLERVTSDTQYF. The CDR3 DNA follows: TGCGCCAGCAGCTTGGAGCGCGTAACGTCCGATACGCAGTATTTT.

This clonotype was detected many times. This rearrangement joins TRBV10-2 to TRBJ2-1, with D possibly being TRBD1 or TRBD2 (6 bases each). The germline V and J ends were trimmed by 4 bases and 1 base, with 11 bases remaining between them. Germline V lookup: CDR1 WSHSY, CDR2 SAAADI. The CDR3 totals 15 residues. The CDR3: CASSVWGASYNEQFF. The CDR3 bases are TGCGCCAGCAGTGTATGGGGGGCATCCTACAATGAGCAGTTCTTC.

CDR3 DNA sequence: TGTGCCACCAGCAAATCCCGAAGTCAGCCCCAGCATTTT. Residues: CATSKSRSQPQHF. The chain joins TRBV15 to TRBJ1-5; the D is unclear. The V and J ends lost 4 bases and 6 bases respectively, with 10 bases between them. The CDR3 extends over 13 amino acids. From germline, CDR1 is LNHNV and CDR2 YYDKDF (reference sequence).

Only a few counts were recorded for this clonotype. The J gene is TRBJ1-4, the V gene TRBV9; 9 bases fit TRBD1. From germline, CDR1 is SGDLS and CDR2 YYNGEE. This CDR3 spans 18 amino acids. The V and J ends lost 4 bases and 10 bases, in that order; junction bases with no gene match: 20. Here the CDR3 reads CASSPGSYRDRALRKLFF. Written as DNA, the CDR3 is TGTGCCAGCAGCCCGGGATCTTATAGGGACAGGGCGTTGCGAAAACTGTTTTTT.

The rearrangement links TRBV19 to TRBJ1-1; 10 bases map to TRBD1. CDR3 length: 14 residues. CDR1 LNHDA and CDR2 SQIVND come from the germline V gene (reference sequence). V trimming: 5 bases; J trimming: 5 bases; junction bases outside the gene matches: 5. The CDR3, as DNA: TGTGCCAGTAGTCACTCGGGACAGGGGACTGAAGCTTTCTTT. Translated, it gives CASSHSGQGTEAFF.

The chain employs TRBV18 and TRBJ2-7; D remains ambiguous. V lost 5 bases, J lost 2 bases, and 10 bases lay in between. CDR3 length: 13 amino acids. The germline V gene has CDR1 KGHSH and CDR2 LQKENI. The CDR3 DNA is TGTGCCAGCTCAGGTCAGGATCCCTACGAGCAGTACTTC. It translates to CASSGQDPYEQYF. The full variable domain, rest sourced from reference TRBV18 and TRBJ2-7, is NAGVMQNPRHLVRRRGQEARLRCSPMKGHSHVYWYRQLPEEGLKFMVYLQKENIIDESGMPKERFSAEFPKEGPSILRIQQVVRGDSAAYFCASSGQDPYEQYFGPGTRLTVT.

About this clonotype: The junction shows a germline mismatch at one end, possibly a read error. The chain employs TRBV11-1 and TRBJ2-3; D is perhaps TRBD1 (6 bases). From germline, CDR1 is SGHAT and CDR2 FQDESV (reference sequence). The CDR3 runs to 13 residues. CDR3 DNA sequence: TGTGCCAGCAGCTTCAGGCCCGGGACATCTTCCGTCTTT. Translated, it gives CASSFRPGTSSVF.

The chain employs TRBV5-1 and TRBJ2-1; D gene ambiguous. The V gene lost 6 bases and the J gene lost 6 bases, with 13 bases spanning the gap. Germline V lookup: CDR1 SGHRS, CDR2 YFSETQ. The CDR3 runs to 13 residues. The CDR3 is CASTLPPINEQFF. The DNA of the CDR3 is TGCGCCAGCACCCTTCCCCCAATCAATGAGCAGTTCTTC.

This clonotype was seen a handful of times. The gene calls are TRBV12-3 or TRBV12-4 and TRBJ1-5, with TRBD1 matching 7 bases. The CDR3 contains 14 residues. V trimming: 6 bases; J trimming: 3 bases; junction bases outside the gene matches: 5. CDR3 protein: CASSNDRANQPQHF. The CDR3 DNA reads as TGTGCCAGCAGCAACGACAGGGCCAATCAGCCCCAGCATTTT.

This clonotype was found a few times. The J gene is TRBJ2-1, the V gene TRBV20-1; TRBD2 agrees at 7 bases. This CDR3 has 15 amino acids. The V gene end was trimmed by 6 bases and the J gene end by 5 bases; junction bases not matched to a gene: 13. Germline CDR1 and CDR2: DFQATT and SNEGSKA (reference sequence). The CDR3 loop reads CSAPLPGLTNNEQFF. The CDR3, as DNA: TGCAGTGCCCCTCTCCCGGGACTAACTAACAATGAGCAGTTCTTC.